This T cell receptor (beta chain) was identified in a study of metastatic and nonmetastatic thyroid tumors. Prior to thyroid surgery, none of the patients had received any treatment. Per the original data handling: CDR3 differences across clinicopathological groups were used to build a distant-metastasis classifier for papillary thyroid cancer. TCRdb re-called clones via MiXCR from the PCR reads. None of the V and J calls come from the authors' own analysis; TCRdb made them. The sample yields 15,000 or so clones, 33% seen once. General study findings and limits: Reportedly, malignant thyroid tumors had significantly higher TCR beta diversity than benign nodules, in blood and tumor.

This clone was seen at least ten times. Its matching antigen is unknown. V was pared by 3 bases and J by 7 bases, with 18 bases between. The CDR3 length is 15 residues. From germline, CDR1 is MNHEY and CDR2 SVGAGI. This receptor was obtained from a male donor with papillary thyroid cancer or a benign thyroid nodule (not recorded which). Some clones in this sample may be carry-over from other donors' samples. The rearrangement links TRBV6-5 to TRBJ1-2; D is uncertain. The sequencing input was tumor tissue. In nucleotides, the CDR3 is TGTGCCAGCAGTTATGGCAGGTTCAATACGGGTGGCTACACCTTC. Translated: CASSYGRFNTGGYTF.